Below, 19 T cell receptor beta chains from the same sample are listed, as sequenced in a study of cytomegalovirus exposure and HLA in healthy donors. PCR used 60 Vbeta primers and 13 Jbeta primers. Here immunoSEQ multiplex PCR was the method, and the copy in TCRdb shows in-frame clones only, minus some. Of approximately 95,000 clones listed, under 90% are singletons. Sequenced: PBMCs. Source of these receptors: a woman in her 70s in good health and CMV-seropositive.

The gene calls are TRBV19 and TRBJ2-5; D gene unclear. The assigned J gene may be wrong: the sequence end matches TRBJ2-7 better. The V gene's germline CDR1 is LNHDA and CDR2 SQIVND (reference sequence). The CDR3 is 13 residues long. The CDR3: CASSMIPSYEQYF. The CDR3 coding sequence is TGTGCCAGTAGTATGATACCTTCCTACGAGCAGTACTTC.

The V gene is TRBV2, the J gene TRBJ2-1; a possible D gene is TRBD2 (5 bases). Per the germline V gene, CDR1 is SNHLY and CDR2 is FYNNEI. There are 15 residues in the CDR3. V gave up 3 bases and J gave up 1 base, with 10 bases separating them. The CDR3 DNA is TGTGCCAGCAGTGAGGCAAGCGGTTCCTACAATGAGCAGTTCTTC. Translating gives CASSEASGSYNEQFF.

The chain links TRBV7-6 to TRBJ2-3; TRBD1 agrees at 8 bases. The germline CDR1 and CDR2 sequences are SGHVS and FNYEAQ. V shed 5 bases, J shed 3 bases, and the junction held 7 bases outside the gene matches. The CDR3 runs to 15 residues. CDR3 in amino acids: CASSLMTGDTDTQYF. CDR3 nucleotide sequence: TGTGCCAGCAGCCTAATGACAGGGGATACAGATACGCAGTATTTT.

The CDR3 DNA reads TGTGCCAGCAAGGCTAGCGGTTCCTACAATGAGCAGTTCTTC. Protein: CASKASGSYNEQFF. The chain combines TRBV25-1 with TRBJ2-1; TRBD2 matches at 7 bases. This CDR3 contains 14 residues. Per the germline V gene, CDR1 is MGHDK and CDR2 is SYGVNS. Trimming removed 7 bases from V and 1 base from J; junction bases left unmatched: 4. The variable domain in full, completed from reference TRBV25-1 and TRBJ2-1, reads EADIYQTPRYLVIGTGKKITLECSQTMGHDKMYWYQQDPGMELHLIHYSYGVNSTEKGDLSSESTVSRIRTEHFPLTLESARPSHTSQYLCASKASGSYNEQFFGPGTRLTVL.

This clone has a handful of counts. CDR3 region: CSEHTNTEAFF. CDR3 DNA sequence: TGCAGCGAACACACGAACACTGAAGCTTTCTTT. The V and J genes are TRBV29-1 and TRBJ1-1; D gene ambiguous. V lost 7 bases, J lost 1 base, and 7 bases lay in between. In germline, CDR1 is SQVTM, CDR2 ANQGSEA. The CDR3 is 11 residues long.

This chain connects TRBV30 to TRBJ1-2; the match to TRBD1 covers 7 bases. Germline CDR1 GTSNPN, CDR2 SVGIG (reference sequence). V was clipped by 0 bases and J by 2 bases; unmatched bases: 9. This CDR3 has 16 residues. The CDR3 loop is CAWSVLGGTENYGYTF. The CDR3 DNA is TGTGCCTGGAGTGTACTGGGCGGGACAGAGAACTATGGCTACACCTTC.

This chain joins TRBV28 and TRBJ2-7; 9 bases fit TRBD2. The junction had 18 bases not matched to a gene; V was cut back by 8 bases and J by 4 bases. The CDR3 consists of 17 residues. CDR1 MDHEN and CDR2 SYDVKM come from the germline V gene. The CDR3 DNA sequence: TGTGCCAGCTCCGGACTAGCGTCTGGTAGGGGGGGGTACGAGCAGTACTTC. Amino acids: CASSGLASGRGGYEQYF.

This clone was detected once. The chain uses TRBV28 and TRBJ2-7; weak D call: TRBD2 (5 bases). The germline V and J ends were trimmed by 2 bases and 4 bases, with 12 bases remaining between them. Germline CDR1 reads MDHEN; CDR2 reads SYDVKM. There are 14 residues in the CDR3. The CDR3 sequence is CASSLPASLYEQYF. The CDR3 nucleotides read TGTGCCAGCAGTTTACCGGCTAGCTTATACGAGCAGTACTTC.

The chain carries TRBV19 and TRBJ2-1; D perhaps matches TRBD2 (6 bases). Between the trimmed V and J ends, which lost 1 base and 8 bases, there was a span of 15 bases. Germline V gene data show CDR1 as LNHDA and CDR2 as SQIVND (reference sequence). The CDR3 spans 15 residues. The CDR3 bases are TGTGCCAGTAGTATAGTAGGCAGGACGGGGGATGAGCAGTTCTTC. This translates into CASSIVGRTGDEQFF. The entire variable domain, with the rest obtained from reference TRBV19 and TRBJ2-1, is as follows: DGGITQSPKYLFRKEGQNVTLSCEQNLNHDAMYWYRQDPGQGLRLIYYSQIVNDFQKGDIAEGYSVSREKKESFPLTVTSAQKNPTAFYLCASSIVGRTGDEQFFGPGTRLTVL.

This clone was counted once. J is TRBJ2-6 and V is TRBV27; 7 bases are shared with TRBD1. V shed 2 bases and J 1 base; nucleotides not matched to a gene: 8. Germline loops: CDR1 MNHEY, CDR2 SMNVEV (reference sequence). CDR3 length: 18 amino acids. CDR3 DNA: TGTGCCAGCAGTTTAAGGACAGGCTATTCATCTGGGGCCAACGTCCTGACTTTC. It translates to CASSLRTGYSSGANVLTF.

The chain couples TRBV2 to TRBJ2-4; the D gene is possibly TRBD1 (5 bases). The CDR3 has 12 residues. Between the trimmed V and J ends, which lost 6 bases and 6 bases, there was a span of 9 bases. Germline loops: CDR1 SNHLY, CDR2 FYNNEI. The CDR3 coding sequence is TGTGCCAGCAGAGACAGTTTAAACATTCAGTACTTC. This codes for CASRDSLNIQYF.

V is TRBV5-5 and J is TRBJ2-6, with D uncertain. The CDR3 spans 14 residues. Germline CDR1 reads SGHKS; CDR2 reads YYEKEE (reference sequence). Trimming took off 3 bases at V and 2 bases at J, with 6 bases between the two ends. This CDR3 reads CASSWRAGANVLTF. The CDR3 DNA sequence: TGTGCCAGCAGCTGGAGAGCTGGGGCCAACGTCCTGACTTTC.

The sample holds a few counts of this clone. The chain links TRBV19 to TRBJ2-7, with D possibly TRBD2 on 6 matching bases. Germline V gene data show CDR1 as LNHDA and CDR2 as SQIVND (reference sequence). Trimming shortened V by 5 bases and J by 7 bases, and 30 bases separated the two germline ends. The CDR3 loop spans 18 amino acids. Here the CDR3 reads CASSPRGWGRTTGGEQYF. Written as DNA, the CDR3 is TGTGCCAGTAGTCCGAGGGGATGGGGGAGGACCACCGGAGGGGAGCAGTACTTC.

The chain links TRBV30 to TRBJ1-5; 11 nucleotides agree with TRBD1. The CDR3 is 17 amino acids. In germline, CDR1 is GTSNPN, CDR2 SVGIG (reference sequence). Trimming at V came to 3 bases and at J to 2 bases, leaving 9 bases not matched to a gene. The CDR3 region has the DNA TGTGCCTGGAGCCGGGACAGGGGGACCCTTGGCAATCAGCCCCAGCATTTT. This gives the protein CAWSRDRGTLGNQPQHF.

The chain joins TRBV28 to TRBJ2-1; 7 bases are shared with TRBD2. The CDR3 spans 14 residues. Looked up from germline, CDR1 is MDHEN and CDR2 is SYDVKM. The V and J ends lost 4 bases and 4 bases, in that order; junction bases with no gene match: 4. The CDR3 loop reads CASSSAGSYNEQFF. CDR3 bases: TGTGCCAGCAGTTCAGCGGGATCTTACAATGAGCAGTTCTTC. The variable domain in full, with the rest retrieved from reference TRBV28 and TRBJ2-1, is DVKVTQSSRYLVKRTGEKVFLECVQDMDHENMFWYRQDPGLGLRLIYFSYDVKMKEKGDIPEGYSVSREKKERFSLILESASTNQTSMYLCASSSAGSYNEQFFGPGTRLTVL.

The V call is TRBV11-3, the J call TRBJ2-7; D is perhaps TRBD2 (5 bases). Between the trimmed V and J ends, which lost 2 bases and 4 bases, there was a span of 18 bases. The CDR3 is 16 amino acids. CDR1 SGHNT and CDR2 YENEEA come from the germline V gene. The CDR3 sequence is CASSLPGSARGYEQYF. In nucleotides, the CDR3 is TGTGCCAGCAGCTTACCAGGCTCAGCCAGAGGGTACGAGCAGTACTTC. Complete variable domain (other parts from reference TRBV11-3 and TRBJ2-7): EAGVVQSPRYKIIEKKQPVAFWCNPISGHNTLYWYLQNLGQGPELLIRYENEEAVDDSQLPKDRFSAERLKGVDSTLKIQPAELGDSAVYLCASSLPGSARGYEQYFGPGTRLTVT.

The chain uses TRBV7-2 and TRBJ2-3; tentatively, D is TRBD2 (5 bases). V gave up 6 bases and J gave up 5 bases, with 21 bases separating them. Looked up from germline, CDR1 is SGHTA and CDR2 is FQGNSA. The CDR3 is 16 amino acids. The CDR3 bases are TGTGCCAGCAGTGAACGAAGTGAGGGCCAAAGAGATACGCAGTATTTT. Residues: CASSERSEGQRDTQYF.

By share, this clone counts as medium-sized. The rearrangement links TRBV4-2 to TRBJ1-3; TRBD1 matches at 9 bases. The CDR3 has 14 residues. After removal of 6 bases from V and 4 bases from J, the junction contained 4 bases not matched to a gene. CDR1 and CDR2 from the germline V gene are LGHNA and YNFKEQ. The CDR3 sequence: CASRKQGAGNTIYF. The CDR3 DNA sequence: TGTGCCAGCAGGAAACAGGGGGCCGGAAACACCATATATTTT.

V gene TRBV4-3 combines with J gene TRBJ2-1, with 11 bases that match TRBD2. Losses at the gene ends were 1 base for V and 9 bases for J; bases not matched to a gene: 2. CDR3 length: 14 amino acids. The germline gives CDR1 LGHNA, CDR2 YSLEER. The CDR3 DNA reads TGCGCCAGCAGCCAAGGCCTAGCGGGAGGTGAGCAGTTCTTC. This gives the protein CASSQGLAGGEQFF.